This T cell receptor (beta chain) was captured by sequencing in a study of beta chain features in type 1 diabetes. The V and J ends lost 4 bases and 10 bases respectively, with 14 bases between them. The germline CDR1 and CDR2 sequences are SGDLS and YYNGEE. This CDR3 spans 13 amino acids. Study-wide results and limits: VDJ junctions from type 1 diabetes patients carried fewer insertions and larger deletions. Highly expressing activated T cells could be over-counted with a cDNA template. PCR might pick shorter templates more often, in the same way for patients and controls.

Reverse transcribing all isolated RNA meant expressed TCRB transcripts were sequenced. Approximately 4 million reads was the average for naive, central memory and regulatory T cell samples. TCRdb's copy holds only in-frame clones and misses some; the assay was immunoSEQ multiplex PCR. The table shows 450,000 to 600,000 clones, with 25% to 35% occurring only once. This clone was detected a few times. Antigen: not known. J is TRBJ1-4 and V is TRBV9, with D maybe TRBD1 (5 bases). This sequence was found in a man younger than 30 in good health. Sequenced input: naive CD4+ T cells from blood. CDR3 nucleotide sequence: TGTGCCAGCAGCTTCGGGGCCTCGGGAAAACTGTTTTTT. This gives the protein CASSFGASGKLFF.